This record concerns one T cell receptor (beta chain) sequence. Antigen: not known. Expansion with viral peptide pools was applied to antigen-specific CD4+ T cells by the ViraFEST assay prior to sequencing. The culture ran for 10 days before CD4+ T cells were isolated. Of the BNT162b2 and mRNA-1273 vaccines, participants received two doses of one or the other. These data come from a study of vaccination effects on CD4 cells after COVID-19. V was shortened by 4 bases and J by 0 bases, with 10 bases between the two germline ends. This CDR3 has 15 amino acids. Germline V gene data show CDR1 as LGHDT and CDR2 as YNNKEL (reference sequence). Profiling relied on immunoSEQ multiplex PCR, and the TCRdb table lists in-frame clones only, not all of them. The sample consists of nearly 25,000 clones, around 70% of them appearing once. Study-wide points: Cross-reactivity with common cold coronaviruses was shown by only 1 of 255 vaccine-induced clones in healthy vaccinees.

The rearrangement uses TRBV3-1 (or the pseudogene TRBV3-2) and TRBJ1-3, with unresolved D. The sequenced sample was CD4+ T cells from PBMCs cultured with SARS-CoV-2 spike peptides, obtained after COVID-19 vaccination. The receptor was derived from a human donor who received a COVID-19 vaccine. The CDR3 spells CASSRDGGSGNTIYF. CDR3 coding DNA: TGTGCCAGCAGCCGTGATGGCGGCTCTGGAAACACCATATATTTT.